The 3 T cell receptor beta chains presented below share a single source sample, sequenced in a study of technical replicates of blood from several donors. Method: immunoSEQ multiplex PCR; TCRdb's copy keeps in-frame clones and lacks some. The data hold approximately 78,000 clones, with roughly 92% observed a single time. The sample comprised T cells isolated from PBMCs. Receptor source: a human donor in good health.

As DNA, the CDR3 is TGTGCCAGCAGCTTAGGTGTAGCGGACAATGAGCAGTTCTTC. Translation gives CASSLGVADNEQFF. The chain couples TRBV7-9 to TRBJ2-1, with D maybe TRBD2 (6 bases). V lost 1 base and J lost 5, with 9 bases in between. This CDR3 contains 14 residues. Germline V lookup: CDR1 SEHNR, CDR2 FQNEAQ (reference sequence).

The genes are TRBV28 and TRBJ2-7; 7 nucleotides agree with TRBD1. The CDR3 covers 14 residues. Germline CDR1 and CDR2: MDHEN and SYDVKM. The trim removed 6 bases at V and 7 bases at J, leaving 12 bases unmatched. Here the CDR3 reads CASRTGQVMWEQYF. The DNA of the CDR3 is TGTGCCAGCAGAACCGGACAGGTAATGTGGGAGCAGTACTTC.

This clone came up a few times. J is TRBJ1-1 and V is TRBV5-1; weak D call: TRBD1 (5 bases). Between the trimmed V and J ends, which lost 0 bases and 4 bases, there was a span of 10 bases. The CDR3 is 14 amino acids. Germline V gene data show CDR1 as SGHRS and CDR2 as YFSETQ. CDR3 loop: CASSLGGGGTEAFF. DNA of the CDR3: TGCGCCAGCAGCTTGGGTGGGGGGGGCACTGAAGCTTTCTTT.